This TCR beta chain came from a study of blood T cell repertoires in COVID-19. Overall study: Samples representing acute and convalescent COVID-19 were sourced from the United States, Italy and Spain.

As regards this clone: The sample carries other DNA sequences with the same CDR3.

The data were produced by immunoSEQ multiplex PCR, yet TCRdb's version contains in-frame clones alone and is incomplete. The sample holds some 180,000 clones, 80% to 85% seen once. Unmatched junction bases numbered 4, after V lost 1 base and J lost 7 bases. CDR3 length: 13 residues. From germline, CDR1 is MNHEY and CDR2 SMNVEV (reference sequence). The sequenced sample consisted of peripheral blood. The V and J genes are TRBV27 and TRBJ2-7, with TRBD2 matching 7 bases. This clonotype was sampled from a man aged 65 to 79 with active or convalescent COVID-19. For the CDR3, the DNA is TGTGCCAGCAGTTTATGGGGAGGGCGGGAGCAGTACTTC. This encodes CASSLWGGREQYF.